This TCR beta chain originates from a study of PD-L1 blockade in urothelial cancer. Using immunoSEQ multiplex PCR, the repertoire was profiled, and TCRdb retains in-frame clones only, with some absent. Here the sample spans about 43,000 clones, about 83% being singletons. As for time point: peripheral blood 6 weeks after treatment start. The sequenced sample was PBMCs, obtained around atezolizumab (anti-PD-L1) treatment. This receptor was obtained from a man between 60 and 75 years old with urothelial cancer.

CDR3 in amino acids: CASSEPFSATAGGNIQYF. CDR3 coding DNA: TGTGCCAGCAGTGAACCCTTTTCCGCCACAGCCGGGGGTAACATTCAGTACTTC. The gene calls are TRBV6-1 and TRBJ2-4, with a tentative D call TRBD2 (6 bases). CDR3 length: 18 residues. V gave up 2 bases and J gave up 7 bases, with 24 bases separating them. From germline, CDR1 is MNHNS and CDR2 SASEGT.